A selection of T cell receptor beta chains follows, all from one sample in a study of CD8+ T cells in alopecia areata. Some clones are missing from TCRdb's copy, which holds only in-frame ones; the method was immunoSEQ multiplex PCR. The sample has some 170,000 clones; about 53% are singletons. This sample comprised CD8+ T cells sorted from blood, obtained at week 24, from a patient treated with tofacitinib. The receptors shown here come from a human donor with alopecia areata. The CDR3 runs from the conserved cysteine through the conserved F or W. The order of the fields is clone size, J gene, V gene, D gene, CDR3 DNA, CDR3 protein. The D gene is left open where the match is weak. Size is stated for part of the rows, as once, few or many counts, or as a class when the clone is expanded.

abundance: .
j_gene: TRBJ1-2
v_gene: TRBV13
d_gene: TRBD1
CDR3nt: TGTGCCAGCAGCCAACGGACAGGGAGAGTAGGCTACACCTTC
CDR3aa: CASSQRTGRVGYTF

abundance: .
j_gene: TRBJ2-7
v_gene: TRBV30
d_gene: .
CDR3nt: TGTGCCTGGAGTGGTGAGGACAGCTACGAGCAGTACTTC
CDR3aa: CAWSGEDSYEQYF

abundance: .
j_gene: TRBJ2-1
v_gene: TRBV7-8
d_gene: TRBD2
CDR3nt: TGTGCCAGCAGCCGGGGACTAGCGGGGACCCCAAGCTCCTACAATGAGCAGTTCTTC
CDR3aa: CASSRGLAGTPSSYNEQFF

abundance: .
j_gene: TRBJ2-7
v_gene: TRBV7-9
d_gene: TRBD1
CDR3nt: TGTGCCAGCAGCTTAGTGACAGGGAGCTCCTACGAGCAGTACTTC
CDR3aa: CASSLVTGSSYEQYF

abundance: .
j_gene: TRBJ1-1
v_gene: TRBV5-1
d_gene: .
CDR3nt: TGCGCCAGCAGCTTGGTTAGAGGGAACACTGAAGCTTTCTTT
CDR3aa: CASSLVRGNTEAFF

abundance: .
j_gene: TRBJ2-1
v_gene: TRBV27
d_gene: TRBD2
CDR3nt: TGTGCCAGCAGTTTGACGGGGGGGCCAGGCAATGAGCAGTTCTTC
CDR3aa: CASSLTGGPGNEQFF

abundance: .
j_gene: TRBJ2-1
v_gene: TRBV29-1
d_gene: .
CDR3nt: TGCAGCGGCCGGGGCCGATACAATGAGCAGTTCTTC
CDR3aa: CSGRGRYNEQFF

abundance: .
j_gene: TRBJ1-6
v_gene: TRBV19
d_gene: .
CDR3nt: TGTGCCAGTCAACAGGGTGTATACTCACCCCTCCACTTT
CDR3aa: CASQQGVYSPLHF

abundance: once
j_gene: TRBJ1-2
v_gene: TRBV30
d_gene: .
CDR3nt: TGTGCCTGGAGTGTGGGGACACCAAGCTATGGCTACACCTTC
CDR3aa: CAWSVGTPSYGYTF

abundance: .
j_gene: TRBJ2-7
v_gene: TRBV30
d_gene: .
CDR3nt: TGTGCCTGGAGTGAAGGGTACGAGCAGTACTTC
CDR3aa: CAWSEGYEQYF

abundance: once
j_gene: TRBJ2-3
v_gene: TRBV15
d_gene: .
CDR3nt: TGTGCCACCAGCAGAGGCCGGGCGGAGACAGATACGCAGTATTTT
CDR3aa: CATSRGRAETDTQYF

abundance: .
j_gene: TRBJ2-1
v_gene: TRBV5-6
d_gene: .
CDR3nt: TGTGCCAGCAGCTTGCCCAGGGGAGTGGACGAGCAGTTCTTC
CDR3aa: CASSLPRGVDEQFF

abundance: .
j_gene: TRBJ1-1
v_gene: TRBV14
d_gene: TRBD1
CDR3nt: TGTGCCAGCAGCGGGACAGGGTATGATATGAACACTGAAGCTTTCTTT
CDR3aa: CASSGTGYDMNTEAFF

abundance: .
j_gene: TRBJ1-2
v_gene: TRBV27
d_gene: .
CDR3nt: TGTGCCAGCAGTTTAGGTGCTAACTATGGCTACACCTTC
CDR3aa: CASSLGANYGYTF

abundance: .
j_gene: TRBJ2-1
v_gene: TRBV5-4
d_gene: TRBD2
CDR3nt: TGTGCCAGCAGCCAAGTGGACGTGAGCGGGAACAATGAGCAGTTCTTC
CDR3aa: CASSQVDVSGNNEQFF

abundance: .
j_gene: TRBJ1-6
v_gene: TRBV14
d_gene: .
CDR3nt: TGTGCCAGCAGCCATGCCTTAGAGGATAATTCACCCCTCCACTTT
CDR3aa: CASSHALEDNSPLHF

abundance: .
j_gene: TRBJ1-3
v_gene: TRBV30
d_gene: .
CDR3nt: TGTGCCTGGAACGGAGCGGGAAACACCATATATTTT
CDR3aa: CAWNGAGNTIYF

abundance: .
j_gene: TRBJ1-5
v_gene: TRBV7-2
d_gene: .
CDR3nt: TGTGCCAGTTCGTCCTGGTATAGCAATCAGCCCCAGCATTTT
CDR3aa: CASSSWYSNQPQHF

abundance: once
j_gene: TRBJ2-2
v_gene: TRBV5-1
d_gene: TRBD1
CDR3nt: TGCGCCAGCAGCTCGGGACAGACCTTCACCGGGGAGCTGTTTTTT
CDR3aa: CASSSGQTFTGELFF

abundance: .
j_gene: TRBJ1-2
v_gene: TRBV12-5
d_gene: TRBD1
CDR3nt: TGTGCTAGTGGTTTGGTACAGGACAGGATCTATGGCTACACCTTC
CDR3aa: CASGLVQDRIYGYTF